The clone carrying this T cell receptor (beta chain) was observed a few times. Its antigen is not identified. The V end was cut by 4 bases, the J end by 2 bases, with 12 bases between. Germline assignment: CDR1 DFQATT and CDR2 SNEGSKA (reference sequence). This CDR3 is 14 amino acids long. The entry originates in a study of T-cell reconstitution after alpha-beta-depleted transplantation in children. Broader study findings: About two months after transplant, alpha-beta T cells reportedly came from several hundred expanded graft clones. Some patients' high day-60 TCRbeta diversity was traced to surviving recipient T cells and thymic progenitors.

Unique molecular identifiers tagged the TCRbeta library. TCRdb reprocessed the PCR reads via MiXCR and lists one record per CDR3 protein. The sample includes 600,000 to 800,000 distinct CDR3 sequences, about an eighth of them seen just once. This receptor was identified in a girl under 10 years old with congenital amegakaryocytic thrombocytopenia, due to receive a stem cell transplant. The sample here was PBMCs, taken before TCRalphabeta/CD19-depleted stem cell transplant. The chain employs TRBV20-1 and TRBJ1-5; D may be TRBD1 (6 bases). CDR3 region: CSATLRTGNQPQHF. In nucleotides, the CDR3 is TGCAGTGCTACCCTCAGGACAGGCAATCAGCCCCAGCATTTT.